Many counts were recorded for the clone carrying this T cell receptor (beta chain). Its antigen remains unidentified. The data derive from a study of Graves' ophthalmopathy and Graves' hyperthyroidism. Study observations and caveats: A classifier, a 13-signature model, separated ophthalmopathy from stable hyperthyroidism with more than 85% sensitivity and 81.08% specificity. In blood appeared most of the expanded thyroid clonotypes whose frequency exceeded 0.001.

Using RNA transcripts, the TCR beta CDR3 regions were amplified. Following a first-round RT-PCR that used HTBI primers, a second-round multiplex PCR was carried out. Using its own MiXCR run on the multiplex PCR reads, TCRdb lists one record per CDR3 protein. Here the sample spans almost 400,000 distinct CDR3 sequences, roughly 18% being singletons. Researchers turned away patients with other autoimmune diseases, uncontrolled infections, pregnancy or lactation. The PBMCs originated from roughly 10 ml of fresh peripheral blood. V lost 6 bases to trimming and J lost 1 base; unmatched junction nucleotides: 6. The CDR3 loop spans 15 amino acids. In germline, CDR1 is MDHEN, CDR2 SYDVKM.

The receptor's source is a woman aged 18-29 years with Graves' ophthalmopathy. Sequencing input: peripheral blood. The chain links TRBV28 to TRBJ1-5; 7 positions match TRBD1. The CDR3 protein is CASRFTGESNQPQHF. CDR3 DNA: TGTGCCAGCAGATTTACAGGGGAAAGCAATCAGCCCCAGCATTTT.